These 31 T cell receptor beta chains were all obtained from the same sample, sequenced in a study of beta chain features in type 1 diabetes. The isolated RNA, all of it, was reverse transcribed, so expressed TCRB transcripts were what got sequenced. Profiled with immunoSEQ multiplex PCR; TCRdb holds only in-frame clones, not every one. The top ten hold 2.3% of the sample, which has 150,000 to 200,000 clones, approximately 9% seen once. The material sequenced was central memory CD4+ T cells from blood. The receptors stem from a woman under 30 in good health.

This clone was found a few times. This chain connects TRBV5-1 to TRBJ2-7, with a tentative D call TRBD1 (6 bases). Germline assignment: CDR1 SGHRS and CDR2 YFSETQ. The CDR3 has 14 residues. Between the trimmed V and J ends, which lost 4 bases and 2 bases, there was a span of 13 bases. DNA for the CDR3: TGCGCCAGCAGCGCGGACAGACCTACCTACGAGCAGTACTTC. Translating it yields CASSADRPTYEQYF.

This clone has just a few counts. V gene TRBV18 combines with J gene TRBJ1-2; 8 bases line up with TRBD1. The V gene's germline CDR1 is KGHSH and CDR2 LQKENI. CDR3 length equals 16 residues. Trimming cost V 2 bases and J 2 bases; bases outside gene matches: 7. The CDR3 nucleotides are TGTGCCAGCTCACCAGTCGGTGCAGGGGGCAACTATGGCTACACCTTC. Protein product: CASSPVGAGGNYGYTF.

This clone has only a few counts. This chain joins TRBV4-2 and TRBJ2-1, with TRBD2 matching over 10 bases. CDR3 length equals 17 residues. The germline CDR1 and CDR2 sequences are LGHNA and YNFKEQ. With V trimmed by 5 bases and J by 9 bases, 16 bases remained unmatched. This CDR3 reads CASSSKGASGSNGEQFF. DNA of the CDR3: TGTGCCAGCAGCTCTAAAGGGGCTAGCGGGAGTAACGGTGAGCAGTTCTTC.

The gene calls are TRBV30 and TRBJ2-1; 9 bases are a match to TRBD2. Per germline, CDR1 GTSNPN and CDR2 SVGIG (reference sequence). Trimming removed 3 bases from V and 5 bases from J; junction bases left unmatched: 5. CDR3 length: 14 residues. The DNA for the CDR3 is TGTGCCTGGAGATGGCTAGCGGGAAACAATGAGCAGTTCTTC. Protein: CAWRWLAGNNEQFF.

The chain joins TRBV18 to TRBJ1-4; weak D call: TRBD1 (6 bases). This CDR3 region has 17 residues. Trimming stripped 3 bases from V and 2 bases from J, with 16 bases between. CDR1 is KGHSH and CDR2 is LQKENI in the germline V gene. This CDR3 reads CASSPQGSLGTNEKLFF. The CDR3 nucleotides read TGTGCCAGCTCACCCCAGGGGTCCTTGGGGACTAATGAAAAACTGTTTTTT.

V and J are TRBV11-3 and TRBJ2-1; 8 bases are a match to TRBD2. J was trimmed by 7 bases and V by 2 bases; bases with no gene match: 1. The CDR3 spans 13 residues. Germline V gene lookup returns CDR1 SGHNT and CDR2 YENEEA. CDR3: CASSLRGGNEQFF. The DNA of the CDR3 is TGTGCCAGCAGCTTACGGGGGGGTAATGAGCAGTTCTTC.

This chain joins TRBV28 and TRBJ1-2; 8 bases match TRBD1. CDR1 MDHEN and CDR2 SYDVKM come from the germline V gene. The CDR3 runs to 13 residues. V gave up 2 bases and J gave up 4 bases; unmatched junction bases: 0. The CDR3 DNA is TGTGCCAGCAGTTTAACAGGGGGCTATGGCTACACCTTC. This codes for CASSLTGGYGYTF.

This sequence joins TRBV29-1 and TRBJ2-5, with 9 bases matching TRBD1. The J call may be in error: the DNA end matches TRBJ2-7 better. This CDR3 is 17 amino acids long. Germline V gives CDR1 SQVTM, CDR2 ANQGSEA. The CDR3 DNA reads as TGCAGCGCTTCCTCCGGACAGGGGAGCGAAAGCTCCTACGAGCAGTACTTC. This encodes CSASSGQGSESSYEQYF.

This clone was picked up a small number of times. At the DNA level, this CDR3 is encoded by other sequences in the same sample as well. The V call is TRBV5-1, the J call TRBJ1-1; D might be TRBD1 (6 bases). The CDR3 has 15 amino acids. The germline CDR1 and CDR2 sequences are SGHRS and YFSETQ. Trimming removed 0 bases from V and 3 bases from J, with 12 bases in between. The CDR3 protein is CASSLDPGADTEAFF. The CDR3 DNA reads TGCGCCAGCAGCTTGGATCCAGGGGCGGACACTGAAGCTTTCTTT.

This clone was detected a few times. The chain combines TRBV19 with TRBJ1-1; perhaps TRBD1 as D (6 bases). Germline V gene data show CDR1 as LNHDA and CDR2 as SQIVND (reference sequence). This CDR3 is 14 amino acids long. V lost 7 bases to trimming and J lost 1 base, with 13 bases between them. DNA of the CDR3: TGTGCCAGTAAAATGGGGACACGGAACACTGAAGCTTTCTTT. Protein sequence: CASKMGTRNTEAFF.

This clone was observed a few times. This sequence joins TRBV30 and TRBJ1-1; possible D gene TRBD1, 6 bases. CDR3 size: 14 residues. Germline V gene lookup returns CDR1 GTSNPN and CDR2 SVGIG (reference sequence). Trimming took 2 bases from V and 4 from J, leaving 14 bases between them. The CDR3 loop is CAWSLTGPGTEAFF. CDR3 bases: TGTGCCTGGAGTCTTACAGGGCCGGGCACTGAAGCTTTCTTT.

This clone was recorded a few times. The chain carries TRBV11-2 and TRBJ2-1; a weak D match, TRBD1 (5 bases). Trimming shortened V by 8 bases and J by 0 bases, and 8 bases separated the two germline ends. CDR1 SGHAT and CDR2 FQNNGV come from the germline V gene. CDR3 length equals 13 residues. The CDR3 DNA reads as TGTGCCAGCGGGGCGACCTCCTACAATGAGCAGTTCTTC. Translating it yields CASGATSYNEQFF.

The V gene is TRBV11-2, the J gene TRBJ2-5, with 12 nucleotides matching TRBD2. Trimming removed 5 bases from V and 2 bases from J; junction bases left unmatched: 6. The CDR3 consists of 16 residues. CDR1 is SGHAT, CDR2 FQNNGV, per germline. This CDR3 is CASSLGLAGNQETQYF. The CDR3 DNA sequence: TGTGCCAGCAGCCTTGGACTAGCGGGGAATCAAGAGACCCAGTACTTC.

The chain links TRBV28 to TRBJ2-5; D not resolved. V lost 6 bases and J lost 7, with 15 bases in between. CDR1 MDHEN and CDR2 SYDVKM come from the germline V gene. This CDR3 contains 13 residues. CDR3 coding DNA: TGTGCCAGCAGCACCGTCCCAGCGAGGACCCAGTACTTC. Translation: CASSTVPARTQYF.

A few counts support this clone. The chain links TRBV12-5 to TRBJ2-1; no clear D gene. V was cut by 5 bases and J by 5 bases, with 10 bases left in between. In germline, CDR1 is LGHNT, CDR2 FRNRAP. This CDR3 comprises 13 residues. CDR3 DNA: TGTGCTAGTGGTAAGCCAGGAAACAATGAGCAGTTCTTC. It is translated as CASGKPGNNEQFF.

The genes are TRBV6-6 and TRBJ2-6; D remains unclear. CDR3 length: 13 residues. V lost 6 bases, J lost 2 bases, and 5 bases lay in between. The germline V gene encodes CDR1 MNHNY and CDR2 SVGAGI (reference sequence). The CDR3, as DNA: TGTGCCAGCAGCCCCACTGGGGCCAACGTCCTGACTTTC. This sequence encodes CASSPTGANVLTF.

The sample holds a few counts of this clone. The chain has TRBV5-4 and TRBJ2-3; 8 nucleotides match TRBD2. CDR1 SGHNT and CDR2 YYREEE come from the germline V gene (reference sequence). The CDR3 has 15 amino acids. Trimming took 5 bases from V and 4 from J; bases not matched to a gene: 9. CDR3 region: CASRPDLAGPDTQYF. DNA of the CDR3: TGTGCCAGCAGACCCGACTTAGCGGGGCCAGATACGCAGTATTTT.

This clone was recorded a few times. V gene TRBV4-1 combines with J gene TRBJ2-7, with 8 bases identical to TRBD1. The CDR3 runs to 14 residues. After removal of 3 bases from V and 3 bases from J, the junction contained 4 bases not matched to a gene. Germline V lookup: CDR1 MGHRA, CDR2 YSYEKL. The CDR3 is CASSQTDRGYEQYF. The CDR3 DNA sequence: TGCGCCAGCAGCCAGACAGACAGGGGCTACGAGCAGTACTTC.

This clone was seen once. The chain uses TRBV28 and TRBJ2-3, with 8 bases matching TRBD2. The CDR3 contains 15 residues. V lost 5 bases and J lost 3; bases outside the gene matches: 7. The germline V gene has CDR1 MDHEN and CDR2 SYDVKM. CDR3 in amino acids: CASSIAGPGTDTQYF. The CDR3 nucleotides are TGTGCCAGCAGTATAGCGGGGCCCGGGACAGATACGCAGTATTTT.

This clone has only a few counts. V and J are TRBV5-1 and TRBJ2-5; 7 positions match TRBD1. CDR1 SGHRS and CDR2 YFSETQ come from the germline V gene. Unmatched junction bases numbered 3, after V lost 2 bases and J lost 5 bases. The length of the CDR3 is 13 residues. The CDR3 nucleotides read TGCGCCAGCAGCTTCCAGGGGGATGAGACCCAGTACTTC. The encoded protein is CASSFQGDETQYF.

The chain recombines TRBV29-1 with TRBJ1-2; 10 nucleotides agree with TRBD1. Germline CDR1 SQVTM, CDR2 ANQGSEA. This CDR3 has 16 amino acids. The trim removed 2 bases at V and 8 bases at J, leaving 14 bases unmatched. CDR3 coding DNA: TGCAGCGTTGAAAGTCCGGGACAGGGGATTATCTACGGCTACACCTTC. Amino acid sequence: CSVESPGQGIIYGYTF.

In its sample, this clone was seen a few times. The chain has TRBV6-5 and TRBJ2-1, with 12 bases that match TRBD2. CDR3 length: 15 amino acids. Germline V gene sequence: CDR1 MNHEY, CDR2 SVGAGI. V lost 6 bases, J lost 11 bases, and 11 bases stayed unmatched. CDR3 sequence: CASSQGSSGRGKQFF. CDR3 DNA: TGTGCCAGCAGCCAAGGCTCTAGCGGGAGGGGGAAGCAGTTCTTC.

The gene calls are TRBV2 and TRBJ2-7; the match to TRBD1 covers 10 bases. This CDR3 contains 14 residues. The V segment lost 6 bases and the J segment 6 bases; nucleotides outside the gene matches: 8. CDR1 and CDR2 (germline): SNHLY, FYNNEI. This CDR3 is CASSVDRGRAEQYF. The CDR3 coding sequence is TGTGCCAGCAGCGTCGACAGGGGGCGCGCCGAGCAGTACTTC.

The chain recombines TRBV7-2 with TRBJ2-2, with 8 bases lining up with TRBD1. CDR3 length: 15 amino acids. Germline V gene sequence: CDR1 SGHTA, CDR2 FQGNSA. V gave up 4 bases and J gave up 6 bases; unmatched junction bases: 7. As DNA, the CDR3 is TGTGCCAGCAGCTCACAGGGGGGTCAGGCCGGGGAGCTGTTTTTT. Translated, it gives CASSSQGGQAGELFF.

CDR3 bases: TGTGCCAGCAGCGTAGGGCTAGCGGGAGCAACAGATACGCAGTATTTT. It codes for CASSVGLAGATDTQYF. This chain links TRBV9 with TRBJ2-3; 10 nucleotides align to TRBD2. The CDR3 covers 16 residues. Germline V gives CDR1 SGDLS, CDR2 YYNGEE. Trimming cost V 0 bases and J 3 bases; bases outside gene matches: 4.

This clone was found a few times. This chain joins TRBV6-4 and TRBJ2-5; D gene unclear. This CDR3 contains 12 residues. V was clipped by 0 bases and J by 5 bases, with 4 bases between them. Germline CDR1 is MRHNA and CDR2 is SNTAGT. CDR3 sequence (DNA): TGTGCCAGCAGTGACTCGGAGGAGACCCAGTACTTC. Its protein is CASSDSEETQYF.

The rearrangement uses TRBV5-1 and TRBJ1-1; TRBD1 agrees at 7 bases. The CDR3 sequence is 17 residues long. CDR1 and CDR2 (germline): SGHRS, YFSETQ. Losses at the gene ends were 4 bases for V and 4 bases for J; bases not matched to a gene: 16. The CDR3: CASSPARTGLDSTEAFF. The CDR3 bases are TGCGCCAGCAGCCCGGCACGGACAGGCTTAGATAGCACTGAAGCTTTCTTT.

This clone was observed a handful of times. The rearrangement uses TRBV6-1 and TRBJ1-1, with TRBD1 matching 8 bases. Trimming removed 9 bases from V and 1 base from J; junction bases left unmatched: 10. The length of the CDR3 is 15 residues. Germline V gene data show CDR1 as MNHNS and CDR2 as SASEGT. The CDR3 bases are TGTGCCAGTACGAAACGGGGACAGGCGAACACTGAAGCTTTCTTT. Translated, it gives CASTKRGQANTEAFF.

The genes are TRBV4-3 and TRBJ1-5; D is ambiguous. This CDR3 contains 14 residues. CDR1 LGHNA and CDR2 YSLEER come from the germline V gene. V lost 2 bases, J lost 2 bases, and 7 bases lay in between. The CDR3 DNA is TGCGCCAGCAGCCAATCACTGGGCAATCAGCCCCAGCATTTT. It specifies CASSQSLGNQPQHF.

Only a few counts were recorded for this clone. The chain has TRBV30 and TRBJ2-7; tentatively, D is TRBD2 (6 bases). The V end was cut by 0 bases, the J end by 4 bases, with 19 bases between. CDR1 is GTSNPN, CDR2 SVGIG, per germline (reference sequence). This CDR3 comprises 16 residues. CDR3 region: CAWSVFYGTGAYEQYF. The DNA of the CDR3 is TGTGCCTGGAGTGTTTTTTACGGGACGGGAGCATACGAGCAGTACTTC.

The CDR3 coding sequence is TGTGCCAGCAGCAAACTAGCGGGAGGGAAAGAGACCCAGTACTTC. It specifies CASSKLAGGKETQYF. The chain recombines TRBV21-1 with TRBJ2-5; the table's D call, TRBD2, was not checked against the DNA. TRBV21-1 is listed as a pseudogene. The CDR3 is 15 amino acids.